This T cell receptor beta chain was captured by sequencing in a study of siplizumab effects on memory and regulatory T cells. Study results and caveats: Memory cells seemed less diverse than naive T cells, which seemed major alloresponse contributors. Roughly 80-97% of proliferating CD4+ or CD8+ clones defied assignment to a naive or memory phenotype. Controls had 26.9% Treg-derived mappable alloreactive CD4+ clones on average, versus approximately 69% with siplizumab. Siplizumab significantly decreased alloreactive sequences from unstimulated CD4+ memory cells.

Produced via immunoSEQ multiplex PCR; TCRdb's table is partial and in-frame only. The table has about 110,000 clones, 92% seen once; the top ten hold 1.3%. Trimming took off 7 bases at V and 3 bases at J, with 12 bases between the two ends. Germline CDR1 reads MNHEY; CDR2 reads SVGAGI. The CDR3 is 13 residues long. This clone was counted a few times. The antigen remains undetermined. The source material was CD4+ T cells sorted from blood. The receptor was isolated from a human donor in good health. The chain links TRBV6-5 to TRBJ1-2, with D possibly matching TRBD1 (6 bases). In DNA, the CDR3 is TGTGCCAGCACGGGGGGGGCGCACTATGGCTACACCTTC. Amino acids: CASTGGAHYGYTF.